This TCR beta chain appears in the sequencing data of a study of regulatory T cells in long-lasting Graves disease. Whole-study context: Treatment with antithyroid drugs for over 5 years, together with positive TSH receptor antibodies, meant persistent Graves' disease.

The time point is: persistent/refractory GD, antithyroid drugs over 5 years with positive TRAb. Following extraction of RNA from PBMCs, that RNA was used to make the TCR library. Combining iRepertoire HTBI primers with Arm-PCR of CDR3 regions, the authors built TCR beta libraries. TCRdb processed the multiplex PCR reads anew with MiXCR; each CDR3 protein has one entry. The data show around 460,000 distinct CDR3 sequences, with approximately 23% seen just once and over 10% held by the top ten. Germline lookup yields CDR1 GTSNPN and CDR2 SVGIG (reference sequence). This CDR3 comprises 11 residues. The V end was cut by 3 bases, the J end by 3 bases, with 5 bases between. Ten or more counts support this clonotype.

This clonotype originated in a female donor with Graves disease. The specimen was peripheral blood mononuclear cells (PBMCs), collected when the disease was refractory, from a patient treated with antithyroid drugs. The V call is TRBV30, the J call TRBJ1-1; no firm D call. CDR3 region: CAWRRDTEAFF. The CDR3, as DNA: TGTGCCTGGAGGCGCGACACTGAAGCTTTCTTT.